Listed here are 28 T cell receptor beta chains from one sample, sequenced in a study of blood T cell repertoires in COVID-19. Assay: immunoSEQ multiplex PCR; the TCRdb copy retains only in-frame clones and omits some. This sample has tens of thousands of clones, with 91% found just once. The source material was peripheral blood. The receptors come from a human donor with active COVID-19. The donor label of this sample is uncertain.

The genes are TRBV6-5 and TRBJ2-7; 11 bases map to TRBD1. The CDR3 consists of 13 residues. The junction had 14 bases not matched to a gene; V was cut back by 10 bases and J by 12 bases. CDR1 MNHEY and CDR2 SVGAGI come from the germline V gene. CDR3 DNA sequence: TGTGCCACCTACGGGACAGGGGGGCCGGGGTGGTACTTC. Amino acids: CATYGTGGPGWYF.

CDR3 nucleotides: TGTGCCAGCAGCCAAGGCGGGGCCTCCTACGAGCAGTACTTC. The encoded protein is CASSQGGASYEQYF. The genes are TRBV3-1 (or the pseudogene TRBV3-2) and TRBJ2-7, with D perhaps TRBD2 (6 bases). The CDR3 spans 14 residues. The germline V gene has CDR1 LGHDT and CDR2 YNNKEL (reference sequence). Trimming shortened V by 1 base and J by 0 bases, and 7 bases separated the two germline ends.

V usage is TRBV14 and J usage is TRBJ1-2, with a weak D call TRBD1 (6 bases). Germline CDR1 is SGHDN and CDR2 is FVKESK. Trimming removed 2 bases at V and 3 bases at J, with 7 bases between. This CDR3 spans 13 amino acids. CDR3 DNA sequence: TGTGCCAGCAGCCAACAGGGGCACTATGGCTACACCTTC. Residues: CASSQQGHYGYTF.

CDR3 sequence: CASSIGGGSPLHF. The DNA for the CDR3 is TGTGCCAGTAGTATAGGGGGCGGATCACCCCTCCACTTT. The J gene is TRBJ1-6, the V gene TRBV19; the D gene is possibly TRBD1 (5 bases). The CDR3 is 13 amino acids. Trimming removed 1 base from V and 10 bases from J, with 8 bases in between. Germline V lookup: CDR1 LNHDA, CDR2 SQIVND (reference sequence).

This rearrangement joins TRBV27 to TRBJ2-7; 15 bases are a match to TRBD2. This CDR3 contains 19 residues. J gave up 2 bases and V 2 bases, and 10 bases lay outside the gene matches. Germline V lookup: CDR1 MNHEY, CDR2 SMNVEV (reference sequence). This CDR3 reads CASSLAFPGLAGGTYEQYF. CDR3 nucleotides: TGTGCCAGCAGTTTAGCTTTCCCGGGACTAGCGGGGGGAACCTACGAGCAGTACTTC.

This clone is a singleton in its sample. This sequence joins TRBV19 and TRBJ2-1, with TRBD1 identical over 9 bases. V shed 3 bases, J shed 1 base, and the junction held 4 bases outside the gene matches. The CDR3 extends over 16 amino acids. Looked up from germline, CDR1 is LNHDA and CDR2 is SQIVND (reference sequence). The CDR3 region is CASSMDRGLSYNEQFF. The CDR3 nucleotides are TGTGCCAGTAGTATGGACAGGGGTCTATCCTACAATGAGCAGTTCTTC. Full variable domain (missing parts from reference TRBV19 and TRBJ2-1): DGGITQSPKYLFRKEGQNVTLSCEQNLNHDAMYWYRQDPGQGLRLIYYSQIVNDFQKGDIAEGYSVSREKKESFPLTVTSAQKNPTAFYLCASSMDRGLSYNEQFFGPGTRLTVL.

V gene TRBV10-2 combines with J gene TRBJ1-3; no clear D. The length of the CDR3 is 14 residues. The V end lost 6 bases, the J end lost 4 bases, and 13 bases lay between the germline ends. Germline V gene lookup returns CDR1 WSHSY and CDR2 SAAADI. The CDR3: CASSLTVPGNTIYF. The DNA for the CDR3 is TGCGCCAGCAGCCTCACAGTTCCGGGAAACACCATATATTTT.

The chain uses TRBV28 and TRBJ2-7, with a possible D match to TRBD2 (5 bases). V gave up 7 bases and J gave up 7 bases, with 20 bases separating them. The CDR3 is made up of 14 amino acids. Germline CDR1 is MDHEN and CDR2 is SYDVKM. The CDR3 here is CASTASNLRGEQYF. CDR3 in DNA: TGTGCCAGCACTGCGTCTAACCTCAGAGGGGAGCAGTACTTC.

This rearrangement joins TRBV6-6 to TRBJ1-1, with 9 bases fitting TRBD1. Germline CDR1 is MNHNY and CDR2 is SVGAGI (reference sequence). The length of the CDR3 is 16 residues. V gave up 6 bases and J gave up 12 bases; unmatched junction bases: 20. The CDR3 nucleotides read TGTGCCAGCAGAGGACCGGGACAGGGCCTAGCCATTCGGCCTTTCTTT. Translating gives CASRGPGQGLAIRPFF.

This clone was recorded a few times. The chain carries TRBV5-1 and TRBJ2-7; 9 bases map to TRBD1. The trim removed 4 bases at V and 6 bases at J, leaving 5 bases unmatched. Germline lookup yields CDR1 SGHRS and CDR2 YFSETQ. This CDR3 is built from 13 residues. The CDR3 reads CASSPRTGVEQYF. The CDR3, as DNA: TGCGCCAGCAGCCCCCGGACAGGGGTCGAGCAGTACTTC.

DNA for the CDR3: TGTGCCAGCAGCTCCCGGCGGGGAGAGACCCAGTACTTC. Its translation is CASSSRRGETQYF. This chain links TRBV7-2 with TRBJ2-5; weak D call: TRBD2 (6 bases). In germline, CDR1 is SGHTA, CDR2 FQGNSA. This CDR3 comprises 13 residues. V lost 4 bases, J lost 4 bases, and 10 bases lay in between.

The J gene is TRBJ2-7, the V gene TRBV2, with D maybe TRBD1 (5 bases). Trimming removed 5 bases from V and 3 bases from J, with 14 bases in between. This CDR3 contains 14 residues. The germline V gene encodes CDR1 SNHLY and CDR2 FYNNEI. This chain's CDR3 is CASSPSGHHYEQYF. As DNA, the CDR3 is TGTGCCAGCAGTCCATCCGGACACCACTACGAGCAGTACTTC.

This rearrangement joins TRBV12-3 or TRBV12-4 to TRBJ1-1, with 7 bases lining up with TRBD1. CDR3 length: 12 amino acids. J gave up 7 bases and V 5 bases, and 4 bases lay outside the gene matches. The DNA of the CDR3 is TGTGCCAGCAGTACAGGGGTAGGTGAAGCTTTCTTT. Protein product: CASSTGVGEAFF.

This chain links TRBV7-9 with TRBJ2-5; TRBD1 might be the D (5 bases). V lost 2 bases and J lost 2, with 15 bases in between. Germline V gene lookup returns CDR1 SEHNR and CDR2 FQNEAQ (reference sequence). The CDR3 length is 16 residues. The CDR3 nucleotides are TGTGCCAGCAGCTTACCCTGGAAAGGGGCTCAAGAGACCCAGTACTTC. Protein: CASSLPWKGAQETQYF.

This chain uses TRBV5-6 with TRBJ2-7; TRBD1 agrees at 11 bases. Trimming removed 1 base from V and 3 bases from J; junction bases left unmatched: 9. The CDR3 covers 17 residues. Per germline, CDR1 SGHDT and CDR2 YYEEEE. The CDR3 DNA sequence: TGTGCCAGCAGCTTGTTATCTAGGACAGGGGGCAACTACGAGCAGTACTTC. Translating gives CASSLLSRTGGNYEQYF.

The rearrangement joins TRBV7-8 to TRBJ1-1, with TRBD1 matching 7 bases. The V and J ends lost 5 bases and 11 bases, in that order; junction bases with no gene match: 11. Per the germline V gene, CDR1 is SGHVS and CDR2 is FQNEAQ. The CDR3 runs to 13 residues. The DNA for the CDR3 is TGTGCCAGCAGCACCCAGCAGGGGGTGAGGGCTTTCTTT. Residues: CASSTQQGVRAFF.

This clone has only one observation. The CDR3 bases are TGTGCCAGCAGCCCTGTTACGGGCGAGGGGGAGACGCAAATGGAGCCCTACGAGCAGTACTTC. Encoded protein: CASSPVTGEGETQMEPYEQYF. The chain employs TRBV3-1 (or the pseudogene TRBV3-2) and TRBJ2-7; TRBD1 might be the D (6 bases). V was shortened by 4 bases and J by 2 bases, with 33 bases between the two germline ends. This CDR3 region has 21 residues. Germline CDR1 is LGHDT and CDR2 is YNNKEL (reference sequence).

The gene calls are TRBV5-6 and TRBJ2-1; TRBD2 matches 8 bases. V was pared by 0 bases and J by 4 bases, with 6 bases of the junction left unmatched. Germline lookup yields CDR1 SGHDT and CDR2 YYEEEE. The CDR3 is 16 residues long. CDR3 region: CASSLVLAGPYNEQFF. For the CDR3, the DNA is TGTGCCAGCAGCTTGGTCCTAGCGGGCCCATACAATGAGCAGTTCTTC.

This clone has a single count. The J gene is TRBJ2-7, the V gene TRBV2, with 8 nucleotides matching TRBD1. This CDR3 spans 14 amino acids. The trim removed 5 bases at V and 3 bases at J, leaving 6 bases unmatched. CDR1 SNHLY and CDR2 FYNNEI come from the germline V gene. CDR3 nucleotide sequence: TGTGCCAGCAGTCGACAGGGGCCTTACTACGAGCAGTACTTC. Its protein product is CASSRQGPYYEQYF. The entire variable domain, with the rest obtained from reference TRBV2 and TRBJ2-7, is as follows: EPEVTQTPSHQVTQMGQEVILRCVPISNHLYFYWYRQILGQKVEFLVSFYNNEISEKSEIFDDQFSVERPDGSNFTLKIRSTKLEDSAMYFCASSRQGPYYEQYFGPGTRLTVT.

The rearrangement links TRBV11-2 to TRBJ2-7; D is perhaps TRBD1 (6 bases). This CDR3 has 14 amino acids. Per the germline V gene, CDR1 is SGHAT and CDR2 is FQNNGV. Trimming stripped 4 bases from V and 4 bases from J, with 14 bases between. The CDR3 nucleotides read TGTGCCAGCAGCTCTTACAGGGTCGGGTACGAGCAGTACTTC. Its translation is CASSSYRVGYEQYF.

The V and J genes are TRBV7-9 and TRBJ2-1, with a possible D match to TRBD2 (5 bases). Trimming shortened V by 5 bases and J by 8 bases, and 25 bases separated the two germline ends. Germline V gene lookup returns CDR1 SEHNR and CDR2 FQNEAQ (reference sequence). The CDR3 is made up of 17 amino acids. The CDR3 nucleotides read TGTGCCAGCAGCCCCCCCGGGGTAGGGATCGGTGGCCATGAGCAGTTCTTC. It translates to CASSPPGVGIGGHEQFF.

The V gene is TRBV14, the J gene TRBJ1-5, with 7 bases lining up with TRBD1. Germline V gene data show CDR1 as SGHDN and CDR2 as FVKESK. This CDR3 spans 14 amino acids. V lost 2 bases to trimming and J lost 4 bases; unmatched junction nucleotides: 2. The CDR3, as DNA: TGTGCCAGCAGCCAATGGGGACAGAATCAGCCCCAGCATTTT. As protein: CASSQWGQNQPQHF.

This chain uses TRBV18 with TRBJ1-1; 7 bases line up with TRBD1. The CDR3 is made up of 13 amino acids. CDR1 and CDR2 from the germline V gene are KGHSH and LQKENI. J was trimmed by 6 bases and V by 5 bases; bases with no gene match: 6. This CDR3 is CASSAGQAAEAFF. For the CDR3, the DNA is TGTGCCAGCTCAGCCGGACAGGCGGCTGAAGCTTTCTTT. Full variable domain (missing parts from reference TRBV18 and TRBJ1-1): NAGVMQNPRHLVRRRGQEARLRCSPMKGHSHVYWYRQLPEEGLKFMVYLQKENIIDESGMPKERFSAEFPKEGPSILRIQQVVRGDSAAYFCASSAGQAAEAFFGQGTRLTVV.

The chain combines TRBV6-5 with TRBJ1-5, with TRBD1 as a possible D gene (5 bases). This CDR3 contains 15 residues. The V gene lost 11 bases and the J gene lost 4 bases, with 21 bases spanning the gap. Germline CDR1 MNHEY, CDR2 SVGAGI. The DNA of the CDR3 is TGTGCCGCCCACGGGGGAGTTGAGCAGAATCAGCCCCAGCATTTT. It yields the protein CAAHGGVEQNQPQHF.

This sequence joins TRBV4-1 and TRBJ1-2; weak D call: TRBD1 (5 bases). Germline V gives CDR1 MGHRA, CDR2 YSYEKL. The CDR3 has 15 amino acids. Trimming took off 3 bases at V and 6 bases at J, with 17 bases between the two ends. CDR3 DNA: TGCGCCAGCAGCCACCCAATTTCGGGAGGGGATGGCTACACCTTC. Translation: CASSHPISGGDGYTF.

This chain connects TRBV6-2 or TRBV6-3 to TRBJ2-1; maybe TRBD2 (6 bases). V was clipped by 5 bases and J by 0 bases, with 11 bases between them. Germline V gene lookup returns CDR1 MNHEY and CDR2 SVGEGT. The CDR3 covers 15 residues. The CDR3 DNA follows: TGTGCCAGCAGTCGTAGCGGAAGCTCCTACAATGAGCAGTTCTTC. This gives the protein CASSRSGSSYNEQFF.

The chain employs TRBV10-1 and TRBJ2-3; 7 positions agree with TRBD2. V was pared by 4 bases and J by 0 bases, with 10 bases of the junction left unmatched. This CDR3 comprises 17 residues. Germline CDR1 is WNHNN and CDR2 is SYGVQD (reference sequence). This CDR3 reads CASSGSQPAGSTDTQYF. CDR3 in DNA: TGCGCCAGCAGTGGTTCCCAGCCAGCGGGGAGCACAGATACGCAGTATTTT.

The rearrangement links TRBV5-1 to TRBJ1-6; 8 nucleotides align to TRBD1. Unmatched junction bases numbered 9, after V lost 8 bases and J lost 8 bases. CDR1 SGHRS and CDR2 YFSETQ come from the germline V gene. There are 14 residues in the CDR3. The CDR3 DNA reads as TGCGCCAGTACTACAGGGGGGGGTTATTCACCCCTCCACTTT. It yields the protein CASTTGGGYSPLHF.